What follows are 28 T cell receptor beta chains derived from one specimen sequenced in a study of shared clonotypes between healthy human individuals. The data were produced by immunoSEQ multiplex PCR, yet TCRdb's version contains in-frame clones alone and is incomplete. The sample yields about 1,500,000 clones, more than 95% seen once. Material: naive CD4+ T cells sorted from blood. The subset denotes: CD45RA+ positively selected. The receptors were gathered from a young man in good health.

The chain carries TRBV6-6 and TRBJ1-1; D is unresolved. Germline assignment: CDR1 MNHNY and CDR2 SVGAGI (reference sequence). V lost 0 bases and J lost 2, with 7 bases in between. The CDR3 totals 14 residues. The CDR3: CASSYSAGNTEAFF. The CDR3 nucleotides read TGTGCCAGCAGTTACTCAGCAGGCAACACTGAAGCTTTCTTT.

This chain links TRBV15 with TRBJ1-4, with D unresolved. This CDR3 is 13 amino acids long. Germline V gene lookup returns CDR1 LNHNV and CDR2 YYDKDF (reference sequence). V was pared by 5 bases and J by 8 bases, with 12 bases between. For the CDR3, the DNA is TGTGCCACCAGCCGGATGGGTGAGGAAAAACTGTTTTTT. Encoded protein: CATSRMGEEKLFF. The variable domain in full, completed from reference TRBV15 and TRBJ1-4, reads DAMVIQNPRYQVTQFGKPVTLSCSQTLNHNVMYWYQQKSSQAPKLLFHYYDKDFNNEADTPDNFQSRRPNTSFCFLDIRSPGLGDTAMYLCATSRMGEEKLFFGSGTQLSVL.

With respect to this clone: The sample has other DNA sequences that encode this CDR3 too. The chain is built from TRBV5-6 and TRBJ2-7, with D hard to call. Germline V gene lookup returns CDR1 SGHDT and CDR2 YYEEEE. The CDR3 loop spans 13 amino acids. V dropped 0 bases and J dropped 1 base, with 5 bases sitting between them. CDR3 sequence reads: CASSLGRSYEQYF. The DNA of the CDR3 is TGTGCCAGCAGCTTGGGGCGTTCCTACGAGCAGTACTTC.

This rearrangement joins TRBV25-1 to TRBJ1-1; D gene ambiguous. Trimming pared 3 bases from V and 11 bases from J, leaving 13 bases between. The CDR3 runs 12 residues. Germline loops: CDR1 MGHDK, CDR2 SYGVNS. CDR3 sequence (DNA): TGTGCCAGCAGTGATGGAGGGATTAGGGCTTTCTTT. Residues: CASSDGGIRAFF.

The chain carries TRBV10-3 and TRBJ2-7; tentative D call: TRBD2 (5 bases). Per the germline V gene, CDR1 is ENHRY and CDR2 is SYGVKD. V gave up 10 bases and J gave up 1 base, with 20 bases separating them. This CDR3 contains 15 residues. CDR3 DNA: TGTGCCACCCACTTGAGCGGCGTGGAGTCCTACGAGCAGTACTTC. Translation: CATHLSGVESYEQYF.

The chain combines TRBV6-6 with TRBJ2-7; D perhaps matches TRBD1 (6 bases). Trimming pared 8 bases from V and 1 base from J, leaving 12 bases between. Germline assignment: CDR1 MNHNY and CDR2 SVGAGI (reference sequence). The CDR3 totals 13 residues. The CDR3 nucleotides are TGTGCCAGCGGCCCAGGACAGTCCTACGAGCAGTACTTC. Translated: CASGPGQSYEQYF.

The CDR3: CASTLRRGPAYEQYF. DNA for the CDR3: TGTGCCAGCACCCTGAGAAGGGGGCCAGCCTACGAGCAGTACTTC. J is TRBJ2-7 and V is TRBV5-4, with TRBD1 matching 7 bases. CDR3 length: 15 residues. V was clipped by 6 bases and J by 2 bases; unmatched bases: 11. Germline lookup yields CDR1 SGHNT and CDR2 YYREEE (reference sequence). The whole variable domain, remainder taken from reference TRBV5-4 and TRBJ2-7, is ETGVTQSPTHLIKTRGQQVTLRCSSQSGHNTVSWYQQALGQGPQFIFQYYREEENGRGNFPPRFSGLQFPNYSSELNVNALELDDSALYLCASTLRRGPAYEQYFGPGTRLTVT.

The chain joins TRBV19 to TRBJ2-2; 7 bases agree with TRBD2. Losses at the gene ends were 3 bases for V and 0 bases for J; bases not matched to a gene: 7. Germline V gene sequence: CDR1 LNHDA, CDR2 SQIVND (reference sequence). CDR3 size: 17 residues. CDR3: CASSIRIGRSNTGELFF. Here the CDR3 DNA reads TGTGCCAGTAGTATTCGGATCGGGAGGTCGAACACCGGGGAGCTGTTTTTT.

The chain couples TRBV9 to TRBJ2-2, with D possibly TRBD1 on 6 matching bases. CDR3 length: 15 amino acids. Germline loops: CDR1 SGDLS, CDR2 YYNGEE. The V gene lost 0 bases and the J gene lost 7 bases, with 13 bases spanning the gap. As DNA, the CDR3 is TGTGCCAGCAGCGTAGCTCCAGGGGTCAACGGGGAGCTGTTTTTT. This gives the protein CASSVAPGVNGELFF.

The V call is TRBV6-6, the J call TRBJ2-7; 10 positions match TRBD2. This CDR3 contains 14 residues. Germline CDR1 is MNHNY and CDR2 is SVGAGI (reference sequence). With V trimmed by 6 bases and J by 2 bases, 4 bases remained unmatched. The CDR3 sequence is CASSPSGSPYEQYF. In nucleotides, the CDR3 is TGTGCCAGCAGCCCTAGCGGGAGCCCCTACGAGCAGTACTTC.

This clone is a singleton in its sample. V and J are TRBV18 and TRBJ1-1, with D unclear. Germline V lookup: CDR1 KGHSH, CDR2 LQKENI. Trimming stripped 8 bases from V and 0 bases from J, with 10 bases between. This CDR3 spans 13 amino acids. The CDR3 DNA is TGTGCCAGCAGGGATGGGCTGAACACTGAAGCTTTCTTT. Amino acids: CASRDGLNTEAFF.

This rearrangement joins TRBV7-9 to TRBJ2-7, with 7 bases fitting TRBD2. The germline CDR1 and CDR2 sequences are SEHNR and FQNEAQ (reference sequence). The trim removed 5 bases at V and 5 bases at J, leaving 12 bases unmatched. The CDR3 spans 15 residues. CDR3 DNA: TGTGCCAGCAGCATAACCTCTAGCGGATTAGACGAGCAGTACTTC. Encoded protein: CASSITSSGLDEQYF.

The rearrangement links TRBV2 to TRBJ2-2; 9 bases fit TRBD2. CDR1 and CDR2 from the germline V gene are SNHLY and FYNNEI. This CDR3 region has 15 residues. The V and J ends lost 3 bases and 6 bases, in that order; junction bases with no gene match: 5. The CDR3 loop is CASSDASGDPGELFF. In nucleotides, the CDR3 is TGTGCCAGCAGTGATGCTAGCGGGGACCCCGGGGAGCTGTTTTTT.

This chain connects TRBV9 to TRBJ2-7, with D hard to call. Germline V gene sequence: CDR1 SGDLS, CDR2 YYNGEE. V gave up 0 bases and J gave up 5 bases, with 27 bases separating them. This CDR3 region has 19 residues. The DNA of the CDR3 is TGTGCCAGCAGCGTAGATTTAAGAAGTTTGGGGATTTGTGTTCACGAGCAGTACTTC. Translating it yields CASSVDLRSLGICVHEQYF.

This chain links TRBV6-5 with TRBJ1-1; D remains unclear. The CDR3 runs to 11 residues. V was pared by 8 bases and J by 0 bases, with 4 bases between. Germline lookup yields CDR1 MNHEY and CDR2 SVGAGI. The CDR3 spells CASGLNTEAFF. DNA for the CDR3: TGTGCCAGCGGACTGAACACTGAAGCTTTCTTT.

The chain carries TRBV7-2 and TRBJ1-2; D uncertain. Trimming took off 3 bases at V and 1 base at J, with 6 bases between the two ends. Germline V CDR1 and CDR2: SGHTA, FQGNSA. This CDR3 comprises 13 residues. This CDR3 reads CASSFGVNYGYTF. CDR3 coding DNA: TGTGCCAGCAGCTTTGGGGTTAACTATGGCTACACCTTC.

The chain has TRBV28 and TRBJ1-4; a possible D gene is TRBD1 (6 bases). The CDR3 contains 13 residues. The V and J ends lost 6 bases and 8 bases respectively, with 13 bases between them. Per the germline V gene, CDR1 is MDHEN and CDR2 is SYDVKM. The CDR3 loop is CASRTGAFEKLFF. The CDR3 coding sequence is TGTGCCAGCAGGACGGGGGCGTTCGAAAAACTGTTTTTT.

The genes are TRBV7-8 and TRBJ2-1; the match to TRBD2 covers 9 bases. Germline CDR1 SGHVS, CDR2 FQNEAQ. The CDR3 totals 14 residues. J gave up 7 bases and V 4 bases, and 5 bases lay outside the gene matches. This CDR3 reads CASSSGLARNEQFF. CDR3 in DNA: TGTGCCAGCAGCTCGGGACTAGCTAGAAATGAGCAGTTCTTC.

In this sample, this clone turned up once. The chain joins TRBV7-9 to TRBJ2-5; D may be TRBD1 (6 bases). Germline values: CDR1 SEHNR, CDR2 FQNEAQ (reference sequence). V was pared by 4 bases and J by 2 bases, with 8 bases between. CDR3 length equals 13 residues. CDR3 nucleotide sequence: TGTGCCAGCAGCTGGACAGCTCAAGAGACCCAGTACTTC. As protein: CASSWTAQETQYF.

The V and J genes are TRBV7-6 and TRBJ2-1; 11 positions match TRBD2. The V gene's germline CDR1 is SGHVS and CDR2 FNYEAQ. J gave up 7 bases and V 3 bases, and 2 bases lay outside the gene matches. This CDR3 region has 14 residues. The CDR3 here is CASSLTSGENEQFF. As DNA, the CDR3 is TGTGCCAGCAGCTTGACTAGCGGGGAGAATGAGCAGTTCTTC. The full variable domain, rest sourced from reference TRBV7-6 and TRBJ2-1, is GAGVSQSPRYKVTKRGQDVALRCDPISGHVSLYWYRQALGQGPEFLTYFNYEAQQDKSGLPNDRFSAERPEGSISTLTIQRTEQRDSAMYRCASSLTSGENEQFFGPGTRLTVL.

This clone appeared a single time. Other DNA sequences from this sample encode an identical CDR3 as well. This chain connects TRBV27 to TRBJ2-1; perhaps TRBD1 as D (6 bases). V shed 2 bases and J shed 0 bases, with 8 bases lying between them. The CDR3 covers 15 residues. Germline V gene sequence: CDR1 MNHEY, CDR2 SMNVEV (reference sequence). DNA for the CDR3: TGTGCCAGCAGTTTACTCAGGGGCTCCTACAATGAGCAGTTCTTC. It translates to CASSLLRGSYNEQFF.

This chain links TRBV9 with TRBJ2-7; D ambiguous. V was clipped by 0 bases and J by 2 bases, with 12 bases between them. The CDR3 consists of 15 residues. Germline V lookup: CDR1 SGDLS, CDR2 YYNGEE. In nucleotides, the CDR3 is TGTGCCAGCAGCGTAGGCACCGGCAGGACCTACGAGCAGTACTTC. It encodes CASSVGTGRTYEQYF.

This rearrangement joins TRBV7-2 to TRBJ1-4, with D tentatively TRBD1 (5 bases). V was cut by 2 bases and J by 10 bases, with 20 bases left in between. The CDR3 runs 16 residues. The germline gives CDR1 SGHTA, CDR2 FQGNSA. This CDR3 reads CASSLSSWGVELKLFF. The CDR3 DNA sequence: TGTGCCAGCAGCTTAAGTAGTTGGGGGGTGGAATTAAAACTGTTTTTT. Using reference TRBV7-2 and TRBJ1-4 for the parts outside the CDR3, the full variable domain is GAGVSQSPSNKVTEKGKDVELRCDPISGHTALYWYRQSLGQGLEFLIYFQGNSAPDKSGLPSDRFSAERTGGSVSTLTIQRTQQEDSAVYLCASSLSSWGVELKLFFGSGTQLSVL.

V usage is TRBV13 and J usage is TRBJ2-1, with D maybe TRBD2 (6 bases). The germline gives CDR1 PRHDT, CDR2 FYEKMQ (reference sequence). V lost 5 bases, J lost 9 bases, and 23 bases lay in between. The CDR3 is made up of 16 amino acids. CDR3 coding DNA: TGTGCCAGCAGCCGATCCCCGGGACTTTCCGCGGGTGAGCAGTTCTTC. This gives the protein CASSRSPGLSAGEQFF.

The chain is built from TRBV5-1 and TRBJ2-1, with D perhaps matching TRBD2 (7 bases). Deletions cut 0 bases from V and 1 base from J, with 20 bases between. The CDR3 has 19 amino acids. Germline V gene lookup returns CDR1 SGHRS and CDR2 YFSETQ. The CDR3 region is CASSLAGGRSRESYNEQFF. CDR3 bases: TGCGCCAGCAGCTTGGCCGGGGGGCGGAGCCGCGAGTCCTACAATGAGCAGTTCTTC.

For the CDR3, the DNA is TGTGCCAGCAGTCCCAGGATCGGGAATCAGCCCCAGCATTTT. It specifies CASSPRIGNQPQHF. The rearrangement joins TRBV6-1 to TRBJ1-5; D uncertain. V lost 5 bases and J lost 4, with 12 bases in between. The V gene's germline CDR1 is MNHNS and CDR2 SASEGT. This CDR3 region has 14 residues.

This chain connects TRBV7-9 to TRBJ1-4; D might be TRBD1 (6 bases). Germline V CDR1 and CDR2: SEHNR, FQNEAQ (reference sequence). CDR3 length: 14 residues. V was shortened by 5 bases and J by 10 bases, with 17 bases between the two germline ends. CDR3 in amino acids: CASSLKDRGGKLFF. CDR3 nucleotides: TGTGCCAGCAGCCTCAAGGACAGAGGTGGAAAACTGTTTTTT.

There are a few counts of this clone. The chain employs TRBV28 and TRBJ1-5; no clear D. CDR1 MDHEN and CDR2 SYDVKM come from the germline V gene. V was clipped by 5 bases and J by 5 bases, with 7 bases between them. This CDR3 comprises 12 residues. CDR3 amino acids: CASSLPDQPQHF. The CDR3 nucleotides are TGTGCCAGCAGTCTCCCTGATCAGCCCCAGCATTTT.